The entry that follows covers one TCR beta chain sequence. The clone's antigen remains unknown. The record has no base qualities; no much larger clone is one base away. The trial excluded patients who had a history of autoimmune disease or who were on systemic immunosuppression. Peripheral blood for TCR sequencing was collected from all dose cohorts at baseline, on cycle 4 day 1, and on cycle 7 day 1. Samples were obtained from an open-label, multicenter, first-in-human phase I dose-escalation trial of ivuxolimab. Adults with locally advanced or metastatic melanoma, renal cell carcinoma, hepatocellular carcinoma or head and neck squamous cell carcinoma were enrolled in the trial. CD4+ and CD8+ T cells were sorted separately from peripheral blood before TCR sequencing. From the cysteine through the phenylalanine, the CDR3 covers 12 amino acids. Only the CDR3 part of the read is kept: 36 bases, read in frame from the first base. V drops 3 bases and J drops 5 bases, leaving 5 bases in between. The germline V gene (reference sequence) provides CDR1 LNHDA and CDR2 SQIVND.

This record belongs to a study of OX40 agonist ivuxolimab in advanced cancers. The study in broad terms: Ivuxolimab, which targeted the costimulatory receptor OX40 (CD134), was an agonistic, fully human IgG2 monoclonal antibody. Intravenous ivuxolimab was administered to patients every 2 weeks at six dose levels: 0.01, 0.1, 0.3, 1.5, 3 and 10 mg/kg. Among the roughly 50 dose-escalation patients, around 19 had hepatocellular carcinoma, roughly 15 melanoma, 9 renal cell carcinoma and 9 head and neck cancer. In the dose-escalation cohort, 82.7% of patients were male, and the mean age was approximately 60 years, with a range of roughly 23 to 85. Patients were allowed to have had prior anti-PD-1, anti-PD-L1 or anti-CTLA-4 therapy, and around 43% of the dose-escalation patients had been treated with checkpoint inhibitors. Three dose-escalation patients achieved partial responses, one with hepatocellular carcinoma and two with cutaneous melanoma. The point of sequencing TCRbeta in the periphery was to test whether ivuxolimab changed TCR sequence diversity and drove clonal T-cell expansion. The monotherapy dose-escalation portion (N = 52 patients) of the phase I ivuxolimab trial is reported in the paper.

To sequence the TCRbeta CDR3 region, genomic DNA was isolated from the sorted cells. TCRbeta CDR3 regions were sequenced using the immunoSEQ Assay. Held by TCRdb, this immuneACCESS table contains in-frame sequences only and omits some clones. Under half of the omission traces to an unresolved V gene where checked; the cause of the rest is unknown. The sample contains roughly 15,000 clones, about 94% of them found a single time. In total, the top ten clones hold about 22% of the sample. The paper's findings and limits, for the study overall: At doses from 0.1 to 3.0 mg/kg, clonal expansion was seen in both CD4+ and CD8+ blood T cells between baseline and week 6. On average, CD8+ T cells showed more expanded clones than CD4+ T cells after ivuxolimab. Partial responders in the 0.1-3.0 mg/kg groups had among the lowest normalized peripheral clonal expansion, especially among CD8+ T cells. Low levels of normalized T-cell clonal expansion were also seen in some patients who did not respond. Which antigens the clonally expanded peripheral T cells were specific for was not determined.

The sequencing here drew on CD4+ or CD8+ T cells sorted from blood, taken in a trial of the OX40 agonist ivuxolimab. This sequence originates from an adult with an advanced solid tumor such as melanoma, head and neck, liver or kidney cancer. Recombination joined TRBV19 with TRBJ2-1; confidence is insufficient to name the D gene. The DNA sequence follows: TGTGCCAGTAGTATTTACCACAATGAGCAGTTCTTC. Its protein product is CASSIYHNEQFF.